Below, 3 T cell receptor beta chains from the same sample are listed, as sequenced in a study of tumor-infiltrating lymphocytes in primary liver carcinoma. The authors made TCR beta cDNA from about 500 ng total RNA with a constant-region primer. Libraries for TCR beta were built through three nested multiplex PCR rounds, which together made up a slightly modified ARM-PCR procedure. Amplification in the first two PCR rounds was performed using TRBV1-TRBV30 forward primers and a C-beta reverse primer for 9 to 11 cycles each. TCRdb passed the multiplex PCR reads through MiXCR, listing each CDR3 protein once. The table shows tens of thousands of distinct CDR3 sequences, with about two thirds occurring only once. Co-extraction yielded RNA and DNA from roughly 20-30 mg of unsorted bulk tissue. Source material: liver tumor tissue from sampling region 4. Indicated subset: tumor region T4, right-lateral pole. All receptors derive from a man in his forties with primary liver carcinoma and hepatitis B virus infection.

This clonotype was recorded only once. The junction and the germline gene differ at one end; a read error may be behind it. The chain recombines TRBV10-2 with TRBJ2-7; no firm D call. Germline loops: CDR1 WSHSY, CDR2 SAAADI. This CDR3 comprises 13 residues. The CDR3 spells CASSEGMEYERYF. CDR3 nucleotides: TGCGCCAGCAGTGAGGGCATGGAATACGAGCGGTACTTC.

About this clonotype: A read error is likely, as this CDR3 ends without the conserved phenylalanine or tryptophan. V usage is TRBV6-2 or TRBV6-3 and J usage is TRBJ2-3; D ambiguous. V lost 5 bases, J lost 1 base, and 16 bases lay in between. The CDR3 has 16 amino acids. Germline V CDR1 and CDR2: MNHEY, SVGEGT. CDR3 in amino acids: CASSSTFEVGTDTQYL. CDR3 sequence (DNA): TGTGCCAGCAGTAGTACCTTCGAAGTGGGCACAGATACGCAGTATTTG.

Points on this clonotype: The CDR3 end shows no conserved phenylalanine or tryptophan, and so a read error is likely. The J gene is TRBJ1-1, the V gene TRBV29-1; TRBD1 might be the D (5 bases). The CDR3 length is 15 residues. The germline CDR1 and CDR2 sequences are SQVTM and ANQGSEA. CDR3 sequence reads: CSGAPGWAMNTEAFL. As DNA, the CDR3 is TGCAGTGGGGCCCCAGGTTGGGCCATGAACACTGAAGCTTTCCTT.